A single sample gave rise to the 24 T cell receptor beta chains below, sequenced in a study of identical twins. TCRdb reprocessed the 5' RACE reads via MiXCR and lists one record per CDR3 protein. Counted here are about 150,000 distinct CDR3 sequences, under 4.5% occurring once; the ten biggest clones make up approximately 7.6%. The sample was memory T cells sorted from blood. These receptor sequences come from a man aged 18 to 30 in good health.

CDR3 protein: CASSQTRGGQPQHF. CDR3 sequence (DNA): TGTGCCAGCAGCCAGACACGTGGGGGTCAGCCCCAGCATTTT. This chain connects TRBV7-2 to TRBJ1-5; possibly TRBD1 for D (5 bases). V shed 5 bases and J shed 6 bases, with 14 bases lying between them. This CDR3 is built from 14 residues. CDR1 and CDR2 (germline): SGHTA, FQGNSA.

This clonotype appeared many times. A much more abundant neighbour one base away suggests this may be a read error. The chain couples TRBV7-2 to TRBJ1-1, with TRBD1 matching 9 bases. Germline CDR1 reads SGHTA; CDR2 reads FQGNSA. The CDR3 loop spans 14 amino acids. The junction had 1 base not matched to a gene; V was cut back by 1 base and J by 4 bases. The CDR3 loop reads CASSLGTGATEAFF. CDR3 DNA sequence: TGTGCCAGCAGCTTAGGGACAGGGGCCACTGAAGCTTTCTTT.

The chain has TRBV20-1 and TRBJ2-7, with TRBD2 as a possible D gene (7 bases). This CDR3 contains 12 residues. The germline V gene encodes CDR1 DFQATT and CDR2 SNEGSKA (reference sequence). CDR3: CSCAGADYEQYF. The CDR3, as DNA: TGCAGCTGCGCGGGGGCGGACTACGAGCAGTACTTC.

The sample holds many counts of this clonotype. CDR3 in amino acids: CASSYGVRGVRSNQPQHF. CDR3 DNA: TGTGCCAGCAGTTACGGGGTTCGGGGGGTCCGTAGCAATCAGCCCCAGCATTTT. The chain carries TRBV12-3 or TRBV12-4 and TRBJ1-5; possibly TRBD1 for D (5 bases). The CDR3 is 18 residues long. Trimming removed 4 bases at V and 0 bases at J, with 19 bases between.

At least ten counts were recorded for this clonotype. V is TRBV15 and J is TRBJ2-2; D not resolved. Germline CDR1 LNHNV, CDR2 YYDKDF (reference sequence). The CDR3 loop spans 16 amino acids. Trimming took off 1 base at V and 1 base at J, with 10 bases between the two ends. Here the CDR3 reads CATSRGGRGNTGELFF. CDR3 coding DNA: TGTGCCACCAGCAGAGGAGGAAGAGGGAACACCGGGGAGCTGTTTTTT.

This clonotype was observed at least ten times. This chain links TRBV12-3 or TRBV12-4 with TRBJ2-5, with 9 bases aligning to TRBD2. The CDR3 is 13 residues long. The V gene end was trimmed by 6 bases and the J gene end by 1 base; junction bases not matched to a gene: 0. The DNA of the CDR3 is TGTGCCAGCAGGGGACTAGCCCAAGAGACCCAGTACTTC. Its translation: CASRGLAQETQYF.

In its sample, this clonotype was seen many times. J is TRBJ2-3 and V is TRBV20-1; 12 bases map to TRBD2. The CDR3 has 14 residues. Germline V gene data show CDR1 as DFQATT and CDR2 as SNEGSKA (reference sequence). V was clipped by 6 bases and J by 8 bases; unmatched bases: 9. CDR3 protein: CSARTSGTVGTQYF. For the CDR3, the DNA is TGCAGTGCAAGGACTAGCGGGACGGTGGGTACGCAGTATTTT.

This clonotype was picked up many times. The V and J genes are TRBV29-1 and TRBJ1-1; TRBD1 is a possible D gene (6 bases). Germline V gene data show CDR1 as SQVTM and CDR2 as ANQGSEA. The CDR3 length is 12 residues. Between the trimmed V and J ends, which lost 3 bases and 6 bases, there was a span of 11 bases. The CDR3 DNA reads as TGCAGCGTTGATGGACAGAGAGCTGAAGCTTTCTTT. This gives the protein CSVDGQRAEAFF. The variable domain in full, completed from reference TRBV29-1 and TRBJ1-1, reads SAVISQKPSRDICQRGTSLTIQCQVDSQVTMMFWYRQQPGQSLTLIATANQGSEATYESGFVIDKFPISRPNLTFSTLTVSNMSPEDSSIYLCSVDGQRAEAFFGQGTRLTVV.

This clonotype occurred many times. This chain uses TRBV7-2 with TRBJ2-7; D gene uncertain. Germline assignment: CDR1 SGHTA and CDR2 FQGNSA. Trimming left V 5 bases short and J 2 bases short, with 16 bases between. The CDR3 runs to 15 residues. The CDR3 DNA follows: TGTGCCAGCAGCCCAGCCCCTGGCGGACCCTACGAGCAGTACTTC. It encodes CASSPAPGGPYEQYF.

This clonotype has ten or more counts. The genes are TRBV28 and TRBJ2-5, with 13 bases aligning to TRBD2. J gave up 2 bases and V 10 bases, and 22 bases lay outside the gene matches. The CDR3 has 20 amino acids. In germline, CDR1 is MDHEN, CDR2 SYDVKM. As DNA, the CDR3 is TGTGCCACCAATCCCGATGCCGGGACTAGCGGGACCAGGTTTCAAGAGACCCAGTACTTC. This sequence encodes CATNPDAGTSGTRFQETQYF.

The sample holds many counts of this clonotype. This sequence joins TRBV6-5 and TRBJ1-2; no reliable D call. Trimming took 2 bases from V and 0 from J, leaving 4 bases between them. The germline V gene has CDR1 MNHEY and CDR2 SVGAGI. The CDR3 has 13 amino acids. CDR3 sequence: CASSYRSNYGYTF. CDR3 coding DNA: TGTGCCAGCAGTTACCGGTCTAACTATGGCTACACCTTC.

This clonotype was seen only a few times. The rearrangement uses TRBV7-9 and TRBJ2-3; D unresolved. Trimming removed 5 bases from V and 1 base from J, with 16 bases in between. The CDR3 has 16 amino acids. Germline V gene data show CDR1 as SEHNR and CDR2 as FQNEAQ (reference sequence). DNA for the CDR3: TGTGCCAGCAGCCCCCTGGGTATCCGAGGCACAGATACGCAGTATTTT. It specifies CASSPLGIRGTDTQYF. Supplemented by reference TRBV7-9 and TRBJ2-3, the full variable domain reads DTGVSQNPRHKITKRGQNVTFRCDPISEHNRLYWYRQTLGQGPEFLTYFQNEAQLEKSRLLSDRFSAERPKGSFSTLEIQRTEQGDSAMYLCASSPLGIRGTDTQYFGPGTRLTVL.

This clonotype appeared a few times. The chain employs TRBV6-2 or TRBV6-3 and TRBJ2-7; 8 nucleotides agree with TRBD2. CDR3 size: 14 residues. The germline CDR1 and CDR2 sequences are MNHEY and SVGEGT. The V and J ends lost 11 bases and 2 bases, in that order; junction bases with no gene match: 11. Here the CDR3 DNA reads TGTGCCGGGAAGCGAGCGGGAGTCACCTACGAGCAGTACTTC. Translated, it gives CAGKRAGVTYEQYF.

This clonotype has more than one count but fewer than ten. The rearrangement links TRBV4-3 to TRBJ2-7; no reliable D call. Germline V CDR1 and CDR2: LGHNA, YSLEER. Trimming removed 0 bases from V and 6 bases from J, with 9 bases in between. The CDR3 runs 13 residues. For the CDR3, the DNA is TGCGCCAGCAGCCAAGAATACGGAGTCGAGCAGTACTTC. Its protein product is CASSQEYGVEQYF.

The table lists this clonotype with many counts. CDR3 coding DNA: TGCAGTGGTTCGGGACAGGCCCTCGGGGAAGCTTTCTTT. It is translated as CSGSGQALGEAFF. The chain uses TRBV20-1 and TRBJ1-1; 8 bases agree with TRBD1. This CDR3 region has 13 residues. The germline CDR1 and CDR2 sequences are DFQATT and SNEGSKA (reference sequence). The trim removed 7 bases at V and 8 bases at J, leaving 12 bases unmatched.

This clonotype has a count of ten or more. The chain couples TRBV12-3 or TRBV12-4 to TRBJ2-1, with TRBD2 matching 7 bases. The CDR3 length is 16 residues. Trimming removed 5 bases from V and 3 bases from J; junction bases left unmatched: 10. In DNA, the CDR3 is TGTGCCAGCAGTCGCGGTCTAGCGGATATCTACAATGAGCAGTTCTTC. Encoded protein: CASSRGLADIYNEQFF.

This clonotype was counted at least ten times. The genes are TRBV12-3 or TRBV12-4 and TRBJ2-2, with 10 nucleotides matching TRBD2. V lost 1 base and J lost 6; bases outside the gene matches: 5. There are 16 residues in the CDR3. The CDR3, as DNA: TGTGCCAGCAGTTTAGTCCCTAGCGGGAGCGCCGGGGAGCTGTTTTTT. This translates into CASSLVPSGSAGELFF.

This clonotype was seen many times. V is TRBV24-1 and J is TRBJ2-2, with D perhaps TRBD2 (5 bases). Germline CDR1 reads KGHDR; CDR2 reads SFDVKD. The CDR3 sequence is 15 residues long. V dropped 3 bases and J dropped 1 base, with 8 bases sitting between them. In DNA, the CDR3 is TGTGCCACCAGTGATCCTAGCAGGAACACCGGGGAGCTGTTTTTT. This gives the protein CATSDPSRNTGELFF.

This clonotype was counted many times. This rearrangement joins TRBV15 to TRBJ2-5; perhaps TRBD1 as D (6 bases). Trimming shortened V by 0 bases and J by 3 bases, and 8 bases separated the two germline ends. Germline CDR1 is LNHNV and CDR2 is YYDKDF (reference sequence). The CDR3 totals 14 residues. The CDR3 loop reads CATSRDYREETQYF. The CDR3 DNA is TGTGCCACCAGCAGAGATTACAGGGAAGAGACCCAGTACTTC.

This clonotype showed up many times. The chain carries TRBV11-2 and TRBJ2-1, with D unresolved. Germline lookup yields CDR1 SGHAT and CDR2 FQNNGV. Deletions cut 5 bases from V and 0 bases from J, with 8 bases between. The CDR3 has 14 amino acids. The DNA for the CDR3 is TGTGCCAGCAGCGGGGTCTCCTCCTACAATGAGCAGTTCTTC. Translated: CASSGVSSYNEQFF.

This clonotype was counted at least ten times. CDR3: CASSPHAPGQGGEQYF. DNA for the CDR3: TGTGCCAGCTCACCACATGCCCCGGGACAGGGAGGCGAGCAGTACTTC. The chain carries TRBV18 and TRBJ2-7; 9 bases map to TRBD1. The CDR3 totals 16 residues. Per germline, CDR1 KGHSH and CDR2 LQKENI. V was clipped by 1 base and J by 6 bases; unmatched bases: 10.

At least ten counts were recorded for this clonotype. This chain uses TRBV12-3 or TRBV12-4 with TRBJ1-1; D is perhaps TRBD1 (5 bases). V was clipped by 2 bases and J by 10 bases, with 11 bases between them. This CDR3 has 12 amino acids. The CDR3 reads CASSLRGGRAFF. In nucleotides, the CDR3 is TGTGCCAGCAGTTTAAGGGGAGGCCGAGCTTTCTTT.

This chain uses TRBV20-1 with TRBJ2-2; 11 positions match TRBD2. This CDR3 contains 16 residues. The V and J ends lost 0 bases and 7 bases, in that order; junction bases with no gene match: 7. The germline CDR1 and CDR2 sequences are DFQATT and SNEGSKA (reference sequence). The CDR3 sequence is CSARDSTSGSDGELFF. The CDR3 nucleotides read TGCAGTGCTAGAGATTCCACTAGCGGGAGCGACGGGGAGCTGTTTTTT.

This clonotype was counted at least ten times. DNA for the CDR3: TGTGCCAGCAAATCGGGGTCTGGCTACACCTTC. Translation: CASKSGSGYTF. The chain is built from TRBV6-5 and TRBJ1-2; D is unclear. The CDR3 totals 11 residues. Trimming stripped 7 bases from V and 7 bases from J, with 10 bases between. From germline, CDR1 is MNHEY and CDR2 SVGAGI.